This entry lists 26 T cell receptor beta chains sequenced from one sample in a study of radiotherapy plus CTLA-4 blockade in lung cancer. Sequencing was performed with immunoSEQ multiplex PCR; in TCRdb, only in-frame clones are kept and a portion is missing. The data hold around 41,000 clones, with roughly 64% observed a single time. The specimen was peripheral blood, collected from a patient treated with radiotherapy plus ipilimumab. The receptor source for this set is a human donor with non-small cell lung cancer who had a partial response to radiotherapy plus ipilimumab.

This clone has only a few counts. The chain links TRBV10-3 to TRBJ2-7; possibly TRBD1 for D (5 bases). The CDR3 contains 16 residues. The V end was cut by 4 bases, the J end by 1 base, with 17 bases between. The germline CDR1 and CDR2 sequences are ENHRY and SYGVKD. The CDR3 reads CAISASRGHESYEQYF. CDR3 bases: TGTGCCATCAGTGCAAGTAGGGGCCACGAATCCTACGAGCAGTACTTC.

The CDR3 bases are TGTGCCAGCAGCCCCGGGACGTCAGGGGGCGGCTACACCTTC. It yields the protein CASSPGTSGGGYTF. This chain links TRBV7-9 with TRBJ1-2; 8 nucleotides align to TRBD1. V lost 5 bases to trimming and J lost 8 bases; unmatched junction nucleotides: 10. CDR1 SEHNR and CDR2 FQNEAQ come from the germline V gene (reference sequence). The CDR3 has 14 residues.

This clone was picked up one time. The chain combines TRBV6-1 with TRBJ2-7, with TRBD2 as a possible D gene (5 bases). There are 13 residues in the CDR3. The germline V gene encodes CDR1 MNHNS and CDR2 SASEGT. The ends were cut back, 7 bases at V and 7 bases at J, with 17 bases in the middle. CDR3 sequence (DNA): TGTGCCAGCAAAGCCTTCGAGAGAGGGGAGCAGTACTTC. Amino acid sequence: CASKAFERGEQYF.

V gene TRBV11-3 combines with J gene TRBJ1-5; TRBD1 aligns across 9 bases. This CDR3 has 19 amino acids. The V segment lost 1 base and the J segment 1 base; nucleotides outside the gene matches: 11. CDR1 is SGHNT, CDR2 YENEEA, per germline. This chain's CDR3 is CASSLVVGTGTGSNQPQHF. CDR3 in DNA: TGTGCCAGCAGCTTAGTCGTGGGGACAGGGACGGGAAGCAATCAGCCCCAGCATTTT.

The V call is TRBV7-2, the J call TRBJ2-7; 9 bases line up with TRBD2. This CDR3 has 15 amino acids. Germline V lookup: CDR1 SGHTA, CDR2 FQGNSA. The ends lost 6 bases at V and 4 bases at J; junction bases unmatched: 10. CDR3 nucleotide sequence: TGTGCCAGCAGTTCAAAGCCGGGACTAGCTTACGAGCAGTACTTC. Residues: CASSSKPGLAYEQYF.

The V gene is TRBV5-1, the J gene TRBJ2-5; perhaps TRBD1 as D (8 bases). TRBJ2-7 explains the end of the DNA better; the J call may be wrong. Germline CDR1 is SGHRS and CDR2 is YFSETQ. The CDR3 spans 15 residues. The CDR3 sequence is CASSFGGTGHYEQYF. DNA for the CDR3: TGCGCCAGCAGCTTCGGGGGGACAGGACACTACGAGCAGTACTTC.

The chain joins TRBV28 to TRBJ1-2, with TRBD1 identical over 12 bases. Germline V CDR1 and CDR2: MDHEN, SYDVKM. The J segment lost 8 bases and the V segment lost 5 bases, leaving 12 bases of the junction unmatched. The CDR3 extends over 16 amino acids. For the CDR3, the DNA is TGTGCCAGCAGTCCCTCGCCGGGACAGGGGGCGAAGGGCTACACCTTC. It yields the protein CASSPSPGQGAKGYTF.

This clone was counted only a few times. DNA for the CDR3: TGTGCCAGCCCTACCCCCGGGACAGGCAATCAGCCCCAGCATTTT. Protein: CASPTPGTGNQPQHF. This chain connects TRBV2 to TRBJ1-5; 7 bases agree with TRBD1. The CDR3 loop spans 15 amino acids. Germline V gene data show CDR1 as SNHLY and CDR2 as FYNNEI. The V and J ends lost 8 bases and 2 bases, in that order; junction bases with no gene match: 9.

The rearrangement uses TRBV2 and TRBJ1-2; 7 positions match TRBD1. From germline, CDR1 is SNHLY and CDR2 FYNNEI. The CDR3 is made up of 14 amino acids. V gave up 8 bases and J gave up 3 bases; unmatched junction bases: 9. This CDR3 reads CASHTHRGDYGYTF. The CDR3 DNA reads as TGTGCCAGCCATACTCACAGGGGTGACTATGGCTACACCTTC.

The genes are TRBV6-6 and TRBJ1-1, with D unclear. This CDR3 is built from 14 residues. V was cut by 5 bases and J by 1 base, with 11 bases left in between. CDR1 is MNHNY, CDR2 SVGAGI, per germline (reference sequence). The CDR3 spells CASSAREENTEAFF. CDR3 nucleotides: TGTGCCAGCAGTGCGCGGGAAGAGAACACTGAAGCTTTCTTT.

There are a few counts of this clone. The J gene is TRBJ1-5, the V gene TRBV4-1; 8 nucleotides line up with TRBD1. Germline trimming cut 0 bases from V and 6 bases from J; bases unmatched to any gene: 7. The germline V gene has CDR1 MGHRA and CDR2 YSYEKL. This CDR3 contains 16 residues. The chain's CDR3 is CASSQDYRGGAQPQHF. DNA for the CDR3: TGCGCCAGCAGCCAAGACTACAGGGGGGGGGCTCAGCCCCAGCATTTT.

This clone was seen a few times. A much larger clone is a single base away; this may be a read error. The chain employs TRBV25-1 and TRBJ2-7; TRBD2 might be the D (6 bases). Per germline, CDR1 MGHDK and CDR2 SYGVNS. The V end lost 10 bases, the J end lost 7 bases, and 14 bases lay between the germline ends. The CDR3 consists of 11 residues. CDR3 sequence (DNA): TGTGCCACTACCCCGGGGGATGAGCAGTACTTC. This translates into CATTPGDEQYF.

V usage is TRBV6-5 and J usage is TRBJ1-2; D gene ambiguous. This CDR3 is built from 14 residues. Germline CDR1 MNHEY, CDR2 SVGAGI. Trimming stripped 4 bases from V and 4 bases from J, with 13 bases between. The CDR3 region is CASSSPQERYGYTF. In DNA form, the CDR3 reads TGTGCCAGCAGTTCCCCCCAGGAACGCTATGGCTACACCTTC.

The V and J genes are TRBV7-9 and TRBJ2-7, with TRBD2 as a possible D gene (6 bases). V lost 4 bases, J lost 6 bases, and 19 bases lay in between. Germline V gene data show CDR1 as SEHNR and CDR2 as FQNEAQ (reference sequence). The CDR3 covers 15 residues. DNA for the CDR3: TGTGCCAGCAGCTCGAGCCGGGAGAGACCTGTCGAGCAGTACTTC. The encoded protein is CASSSSRERPVEQYF.

The chain has TRBV9 and TRBJ1-3; D uncertain. CDR3 length equals 14 residues. The V gene's germline CDR1 is SGDLS and CDR2 YYNGEE. Deletions cut 2 bases from V and 0 bases from J, with 6 bases between. The CDR3 region is CASSVFSSGNTIYF. The CDR3 DNA follows: TGTGCCAGCAGCGTCTTCAGCTCTGGAAACACCATATATTTT.

The chain links TRBV19 to TRBJ1-3; TRBD1 matches at 8 bases. The CDR3 sequence is 15 residues long. The V and J ends lost 3 bases and 6 bases, in that order; junction bases with no gene match: 7. CDR1 and CDR2 from the germline V gene are LNHDA and SQIVND (reference sequence). CDR3 residues: CASSIAGGYANTIYF. The DNA for the CDR3 is TGTGCCAGTAGTATCGCAGGGGGCTATGCAAACACCATATATTTT.

The V and J genes are TRBV9 and TRBJ2-1; 11 nucleotides agree with TRBD2. This CDR3 comprises 16 residues. The V gene's germline CDR1 is SGDLS and CDR2 YYNGEE. V was pared by 4 bases and J by 4 bases, with 7 bases of the junction left unmatched. The CDR3 spells CASSQGTSGSYNEQFF. The CDR3 DNA is TGTGCCAGCAGCCAGGGGACTAGCGGATCATACAATGAGCAGTTCTTC.

This clone has a handful of counts. J is TRBJ1-1 and V is TRBV14, with D possibly matching TRBD1 (5 bases). This CDR3 is built from 13 residues. V lost 1 base and J 8 bases, leaving 11 bases between the germline ends. Germline loops: CDR1 SGHDN, CDR2 FVKESK. The CDR3 protein is CASSQVEGWEAFF. Here the CDR3 DNA reads TGTGCCAGCAGCCAAGTGGAGGGGTGGGAAGCTTTCTTT.

This rearrangement joins TRBV2 to TRBJ2-1; D is possibly TRBD2 (5 bases). Germline-derived CDR1 and CDR2 are SNHLY and FYNNEI. The CDR3 loop spans 16 amino acids. The V end was cut by 2 bases, the J end by 10 bases, with 21 bases between. CDR3 residues: CASSEPLHSLGGEQFF. In nucleotides, the CDR3 is TGTGCCAGCAGTGAACCCCTACACTCCCTAGGCGGGGAGCAGTTCTTC.

As DNA, the CDR3 is TGTGCCAGCAGTTACTCAGCGACAGGGGGGTATCAGCCCCAGCATTTT. Translation: CASSYSATGGYQPQHF. The rearrangement joins TRBV6-6 to TRBJ1-5, with TRBD1 identical over 9 bases. V dropped 0 bases and J dropped 5; count of bases not matched to a gene: 5. Germline assignment: CDR1 MNHNY and CDR2 SVGAGI (reference sequence). The CDR3 loop spans 16 amino acids.

The CDR3 reads CASSITGGSDNEQFF. The CDR3 DNA reads TGTGCCAGCAGTATCACAGGGGGCAGCGACAATGAGCAGTTCTTC. The gene calls are TRBV25-1 and TRBJ2-1; TRBD1 agrees at 9 bases. CDR1 is MGHDK, CDR2 SYGVNS, per germline. J lost 5 bases, V lost 5 bases, and 7 bases had no gene match. The CDR3 has 15 amino acids.

V is TRBV19 and J is TRBJ1-6; D is undetermined. The V and J ends lost 6 bases and 8 bases respectively, with 14 bases between them. Germline V gives CDR1 LNHDA, CDR2 SQIVND (reference sequence). The CDR3 spans 14 residues. The chain's CDR3 is CASRRGQPDSPLHF. CDR3 DNA sequence: TGTGCCAGTAGAAGAGGCCAGCCTGATTCACCCCTCCACTTT.

The chain links TRBV13 to TRBJ1-3, with D hard to call. The CDR3 sequence is 16 residues long. Germline V lookup: CDR1 PRHDT, CDR2 FYEKMQ (reference sequence). V was shortened by 5 bases and J by 0 bases, with 14 bases between the two germline ends. The CDR3 region has the DNA TGTGCCAGCAGCACTCGACGGCCTAGCTCTGGAAACACCATATATTTT. Protein: CASSTRRPSSGNTIYF.

The chain uses TRBV5-1 and TRBJ2-5, with D possibly matching TRBD1 (8 bases). The ends were cut back, 4 bases at V and 5 bases at J, with 15 bases in the middle. Per germline, CDR1 SGHRS and CDR2 YFSETQ. The CDR3 runs 14 residues. CDR3 nucleotide sequence: TGCGCCAGCAGCATTGGACAGGGAGGGGAGACCCAGTACTTC. The encoded protein is CASSIGQGGETQYF.

The count of this clone is one. The J gene is TRBJ1-1, the V gene TRBV7-9; maybe TRBD1 (5 bases). The CDR3 loop spans 13 amino acids. Trimming removed 1 base from V and 5 bases from J, with 8 bases in between. Per the germline V gene, CDR1 is SEHNR and CDR2 is FQNEAQ (reference sequence). The CDR3 DNA reads TGTGCCAGCAGCTTAGAGACAGCTACTGAAGCTTTCTTT. It translates to CASSLETATEAFF.

The chain couples TRBV2 to TRBJ1-5; D call uncertain. V was trimmed by 7 bases and J by 1 base, leaving 11 bases between them. CDR3 length: 14 amino acids. Germline assignment: CDR1 SNHLY and CDR2 FYNNEI. Here the CDR3 DNA reads TGTGCCAGCACGAGCGAGCGCAGCAATCAGCCCCAGCATTTT. It translates to CASTSERSNQPQHF.